This TCR beta chain was sequenced in a study of blood T cells in healthy people across ages. Study-level results: Conclusively comparing naive with antigen-experienced cells was impossible with unsorted PBMCs.

Details on this clonotype: Its antigen is undetermined.

V lost 3 bases, J lost 3 bases, and 5 bases stayed unmatched. This CDR3 contains 15 residues. Germline V gene sequence: CDR1 SGDLS, CDR2 YYNGEE. Extraction of total RNA produced a minimum of 5.5 micrograms from each sample. Alongside a J-beta primer mix, a sample-barcoded 5' primer served in a second PCR lasting 7 to 11 cycles. TCRdb re-derived calls from the 5' RACE reads in MiXCR, one entry per CDR3 protein. The sample carries around 1,700,000 distinct CDR3 sequences, roughly 30% recorded once. V gene TRBV9 combines with J gene TRBJ2-1; 8 nucleotides match TRBD2. The sequence was obtained from a woman in her twenties or thirties in good health. What was sequenced was blood. Here the CDR3 reads CASSAGGRRYNEQFF. DNA of the CDR3: TGTGCCAGCAGCGCGGGCGGGAGGCGCTACAATGAGCAGTTCTTC.